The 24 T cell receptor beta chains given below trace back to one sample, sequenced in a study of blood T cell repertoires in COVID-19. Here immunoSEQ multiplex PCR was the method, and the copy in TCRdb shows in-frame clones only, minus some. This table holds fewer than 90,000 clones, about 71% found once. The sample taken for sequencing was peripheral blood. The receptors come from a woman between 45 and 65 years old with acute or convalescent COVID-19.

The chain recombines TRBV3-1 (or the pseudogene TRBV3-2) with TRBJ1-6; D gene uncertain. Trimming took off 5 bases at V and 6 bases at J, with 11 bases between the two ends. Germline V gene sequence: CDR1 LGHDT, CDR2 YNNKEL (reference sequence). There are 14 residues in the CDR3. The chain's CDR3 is CASSDIAVNSPLHF. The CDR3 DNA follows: TGTGCCAGCAGCGATATAGCAGTTAATTCACCCCTCCACTTT.

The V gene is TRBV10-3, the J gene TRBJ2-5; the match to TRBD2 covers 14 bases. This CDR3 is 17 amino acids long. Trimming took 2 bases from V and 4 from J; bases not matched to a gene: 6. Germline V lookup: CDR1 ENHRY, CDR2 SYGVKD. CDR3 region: CAISEPTSGGAGETQYF. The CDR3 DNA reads TGTGCCATCAGTGAGCCGACTAGCGGGGGGGCAGGAGAGACCCAGTACTTC.

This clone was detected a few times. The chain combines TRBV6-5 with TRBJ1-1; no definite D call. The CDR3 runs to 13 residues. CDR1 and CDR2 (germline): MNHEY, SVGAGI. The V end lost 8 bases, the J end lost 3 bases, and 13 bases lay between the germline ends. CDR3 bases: TGTGCCAGCGGCCGAAGGGAGGACACTGAAGCTTTCTTT. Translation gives CASGRREDTEAFF.

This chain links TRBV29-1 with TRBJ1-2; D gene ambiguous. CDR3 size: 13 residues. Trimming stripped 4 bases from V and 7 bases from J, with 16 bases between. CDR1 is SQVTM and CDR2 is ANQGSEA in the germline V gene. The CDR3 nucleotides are TGCAGCGTTGCTGAGCGTCGGGAATCTGGCTACACCTTC. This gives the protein CSVAERRESGYTF.

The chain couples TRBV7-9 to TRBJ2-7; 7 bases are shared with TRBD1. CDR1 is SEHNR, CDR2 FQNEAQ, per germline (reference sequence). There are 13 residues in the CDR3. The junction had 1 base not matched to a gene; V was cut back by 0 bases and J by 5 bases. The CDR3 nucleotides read TGTGCCAGCAGCTTAGCACAGGGGCACGAGCAGTACTTC. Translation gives CASSLAQGHEQYF.

The CDR3 reads CASSQGRGAQNQPQHF. CDR3 DNA: TGTGCCAGCAGCCAAGGGCGGGGGGCTCAAAATCAGCCCCAGCATTTT. The chain carries TRBV3-1 (or the pseudogene TRBV3-2) and TRBJ1-5, with D possibly TRBD1 on 6 matching bases. Trimming stripped 1 base from V and 4 bases from J, with 14 bases between. Germline CDR1 and CDR2: LGHDT and YNNKEL (reference sequence). The CDR3 contains 16 residues.

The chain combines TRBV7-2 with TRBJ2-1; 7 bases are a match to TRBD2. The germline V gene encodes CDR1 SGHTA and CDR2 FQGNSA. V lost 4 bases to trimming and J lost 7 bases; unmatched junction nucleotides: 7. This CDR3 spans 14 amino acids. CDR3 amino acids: CASSSPGGGNEQFF. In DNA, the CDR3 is TGTGCCAGCAGCTCCCCTGGGGGGGGGAATGAGCAGTTCTTC.

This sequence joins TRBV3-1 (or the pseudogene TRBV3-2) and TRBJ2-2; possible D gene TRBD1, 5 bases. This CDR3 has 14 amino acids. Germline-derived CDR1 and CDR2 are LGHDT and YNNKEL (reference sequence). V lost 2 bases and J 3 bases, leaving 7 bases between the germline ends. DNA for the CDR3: TGTGCCAGCAGCCAACAGGGCTACACCGGGGAGCTGTTTTTT. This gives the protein CASSQQGYTGELFF.

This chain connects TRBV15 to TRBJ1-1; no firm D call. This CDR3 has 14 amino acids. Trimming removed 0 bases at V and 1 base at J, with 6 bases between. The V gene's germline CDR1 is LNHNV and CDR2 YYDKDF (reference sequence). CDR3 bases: TGTGCCACCAGCAGAGACAGAGGGAACACTGAAGCTTTCTTT. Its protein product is CATSRDRGNTEAFF.

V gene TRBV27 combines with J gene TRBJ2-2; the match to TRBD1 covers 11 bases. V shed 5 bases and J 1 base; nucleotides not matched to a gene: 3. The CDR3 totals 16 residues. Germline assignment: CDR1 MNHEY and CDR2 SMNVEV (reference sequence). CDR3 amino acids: CASSGGTGGNTGELFF. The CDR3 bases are TGTGCCAGCAGTGGTGGGACAGGGGGGAACACCGGGGAGCTGTTTTTT.

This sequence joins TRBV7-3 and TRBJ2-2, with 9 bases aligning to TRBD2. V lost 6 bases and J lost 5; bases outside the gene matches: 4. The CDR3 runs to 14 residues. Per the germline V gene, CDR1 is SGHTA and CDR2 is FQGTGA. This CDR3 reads CASRVLAGTGELFF. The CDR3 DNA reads TGTGCCAGCAGGGTCCTAGCGGGGACCGGGGAGCTGTTTTTT.

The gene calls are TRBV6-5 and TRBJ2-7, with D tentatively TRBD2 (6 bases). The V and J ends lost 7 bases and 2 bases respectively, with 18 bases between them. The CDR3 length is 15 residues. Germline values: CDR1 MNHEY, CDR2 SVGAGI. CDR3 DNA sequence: TGTGCCAGCACCCTGTCGCCCGGGGGAGCCTACGAGCAGTACTTC. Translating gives CASTLSPGGAYEQYF.

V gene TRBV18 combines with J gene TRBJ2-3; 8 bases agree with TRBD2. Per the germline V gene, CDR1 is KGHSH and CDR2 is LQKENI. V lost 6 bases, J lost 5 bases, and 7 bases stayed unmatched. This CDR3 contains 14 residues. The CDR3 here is CASSLAGQVDTQYF. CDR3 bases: TGTGCCAGCTCCTTAGCGGGGCAGGTAGATACGCAGTATTTT. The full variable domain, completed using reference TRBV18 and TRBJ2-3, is NAGVMQNPRHLVRRRGQEARLRCSPMKGHSHVYWYRQLPEEGLKFMVYLQKENIIDESGMPKERFSAEFPKEGPSILRIQQVVRGDSAAYFCASSLAGQVDTQYFGPGTRLTVL.

CDR3 amino acids: CVRSFRGLAGHTDTQYF. The CDR3 DNA is TGTGTCAGAAGCTTCCGGGGACTAGCGGGGCATACAGATACGCAGTATTTT. The chain joins TRBV7-5 to TRBJ2-3; TRBD2, as called in the table, went unchecked against the DNA. TRBV7-5 is an annotated pseudogene. The CDR3 spans 17 residues.

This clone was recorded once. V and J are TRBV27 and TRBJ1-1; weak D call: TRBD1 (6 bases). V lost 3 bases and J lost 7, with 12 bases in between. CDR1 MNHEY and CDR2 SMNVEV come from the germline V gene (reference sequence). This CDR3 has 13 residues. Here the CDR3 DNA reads TGTGCCAGCAGTTTCGGGGGGCTGAATGAAGCTTTCTTT. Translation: CASSFGGLNEAFF.

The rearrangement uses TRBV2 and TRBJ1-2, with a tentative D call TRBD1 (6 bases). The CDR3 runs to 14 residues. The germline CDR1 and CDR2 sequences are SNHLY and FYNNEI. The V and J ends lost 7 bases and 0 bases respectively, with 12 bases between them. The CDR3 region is CASIYRDANYGYTF. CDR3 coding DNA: TGTGCCAGCATCTACAGGGATGCTAACTATGGCTACACCTTC.

The CDR3 protein is CASTWEGFNYGYTF. In DNA form, the CDR3 reads TGTGCCAGTACTTGGGAGGGATTCAACTATGGCTACACCTTC. The chain links TRBV6-5 to TRBJ1-2; D is unresolved. Trimming removed 9 bases from V and 2 bases from J, with 16 bases in between. The germline V gene encodes CDR1 MNHEY and CDR2 SVGAGI. CDR3 size: 14 residues.

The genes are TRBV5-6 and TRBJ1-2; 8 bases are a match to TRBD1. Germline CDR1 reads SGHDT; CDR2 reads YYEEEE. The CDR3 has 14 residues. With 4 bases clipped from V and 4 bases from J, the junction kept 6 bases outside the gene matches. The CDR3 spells CASSTTGALYGYTF. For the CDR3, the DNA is TGTGCCAGCAGCACGACAGGGGCCCTCTATGGCTACACCTTC. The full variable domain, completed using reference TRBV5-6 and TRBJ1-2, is DAGVTQSPTHLIKTRGQQVTLRCSPKSGHDTVSWYQQALGQGPQFIFQYYEEEERQRGNFPDRFSGHQFPNYSSELNVNALLLGDSALYLCASSTTGALYGYTFGSGTRLTVV.

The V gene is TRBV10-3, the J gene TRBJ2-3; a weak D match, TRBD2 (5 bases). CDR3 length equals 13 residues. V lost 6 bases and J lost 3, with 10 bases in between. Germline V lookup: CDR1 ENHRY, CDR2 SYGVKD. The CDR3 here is CAIRDSMTDTQYF. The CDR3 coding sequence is TGTGCCATCAGGGACTCAATGACAGATACGCAGTATTTT.

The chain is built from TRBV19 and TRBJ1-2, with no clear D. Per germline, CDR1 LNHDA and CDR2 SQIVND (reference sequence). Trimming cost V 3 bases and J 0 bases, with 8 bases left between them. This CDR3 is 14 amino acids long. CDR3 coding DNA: TGTGCCAGTAGTATCGAGGGAGCTAACTATGGCTACACCTTC. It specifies CASSIEGANYGYTF. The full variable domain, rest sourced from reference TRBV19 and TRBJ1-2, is DGGITQSPKYLFRKEGQNVTLSCEQNLNHDAMYWYRQDPGQGLRLIYYSQIVNDFQKGDIAEGYSVSREKKESFPLTVTSAQKNPTAFYLCASSIEGANYGYTFGSGTRLTVV.

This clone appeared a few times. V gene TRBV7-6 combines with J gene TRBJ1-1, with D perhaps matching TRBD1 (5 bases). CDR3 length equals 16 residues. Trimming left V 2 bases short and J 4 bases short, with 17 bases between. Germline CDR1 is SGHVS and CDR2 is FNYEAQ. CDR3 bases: TGTGCCAGCAGCTTAAAGTGGGGCAGGGCCAGCACTGAAGCTTTCTTT. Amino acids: CASSLKWGRASTEAFF. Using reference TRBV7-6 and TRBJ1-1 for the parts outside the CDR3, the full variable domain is GAGVSQSPRYKVTKRGQDVALRCDPISGHVSLYWYRQALGQGPEFLTYFNYEAQQDKSGLPNDRFSAERPEGSISTLTIQRTEQRDSAMYRCASSLKWGRASTEAFFGQGTRLTVV.

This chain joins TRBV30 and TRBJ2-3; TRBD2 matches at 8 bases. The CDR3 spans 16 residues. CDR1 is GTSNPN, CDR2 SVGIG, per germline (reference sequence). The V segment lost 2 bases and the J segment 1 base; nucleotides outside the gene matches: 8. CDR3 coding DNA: TGTGCCTGGAGTCCCCAAGGGCGGGGGGGCACAGATACGCAGTATTTT. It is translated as CAWSPQGRGGTDTQYF.

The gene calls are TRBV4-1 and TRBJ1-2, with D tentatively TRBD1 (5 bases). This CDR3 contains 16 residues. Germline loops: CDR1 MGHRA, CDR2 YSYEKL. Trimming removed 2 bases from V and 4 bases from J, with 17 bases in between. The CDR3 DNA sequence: TGCGCCAGCAGCCAAACCTATGGGGCTCCTCTCTATGGCTACACCTTC. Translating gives CASSQTYGAPLYGYTF.

The CDR3 spells CASKGTGVEAFF. CDR3 bases: TGTGCCAGCAAGGGTACGGGGGTTGAAGCTTTCTTT. This chain joins TRBV6-5 and TRBJ1-1; D is possibly TRBD1 (5 bases). The CDR3 spans 12 residues. Trimming cost V 7 bases and J 7 bases, with 13 bases left between them. Per germline, CDR1 MNHEY and CDR2 SVGAGI.